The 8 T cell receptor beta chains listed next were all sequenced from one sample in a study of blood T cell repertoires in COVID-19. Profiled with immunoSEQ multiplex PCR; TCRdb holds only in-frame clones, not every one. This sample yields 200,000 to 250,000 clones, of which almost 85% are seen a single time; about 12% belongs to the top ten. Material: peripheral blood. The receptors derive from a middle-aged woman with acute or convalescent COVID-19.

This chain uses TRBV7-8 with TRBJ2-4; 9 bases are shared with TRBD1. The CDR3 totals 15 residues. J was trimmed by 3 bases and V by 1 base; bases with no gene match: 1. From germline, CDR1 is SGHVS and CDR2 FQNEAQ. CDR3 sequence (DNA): TGTGCCAGCAGCTTAGGGACAGGGGTCAAAAACATTCAGTACTTC. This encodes CASSLGTGVKNIQYF.

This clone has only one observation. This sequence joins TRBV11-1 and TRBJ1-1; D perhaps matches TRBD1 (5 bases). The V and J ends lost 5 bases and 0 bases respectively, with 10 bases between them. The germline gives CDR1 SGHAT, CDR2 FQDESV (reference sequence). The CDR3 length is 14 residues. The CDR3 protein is CASSPGHMNTEAFF. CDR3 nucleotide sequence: TGTGCCAGCAGCCCTGGACATATGAACACTGAAGCTTTCTTT.

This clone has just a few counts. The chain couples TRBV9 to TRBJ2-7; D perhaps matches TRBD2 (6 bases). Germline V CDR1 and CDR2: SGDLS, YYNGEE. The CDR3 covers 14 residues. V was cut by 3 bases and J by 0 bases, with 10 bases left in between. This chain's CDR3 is CASSEGGTSYEQYF. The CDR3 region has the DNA TGTGCCAGCAGCGAGGGAGGAACCTCCTACGAGCAGTACTTC. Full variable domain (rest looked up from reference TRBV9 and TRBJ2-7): DSGVTQTPKHLITATGQRVTLRCSPRSGDLSVYWYQQSLDQGLQFLIQYYNGEERAKGNILERFSAQQFPDLHSELNLSSLELGDSALYFCASSEGGTSYEQYFGPGTRLTVT.

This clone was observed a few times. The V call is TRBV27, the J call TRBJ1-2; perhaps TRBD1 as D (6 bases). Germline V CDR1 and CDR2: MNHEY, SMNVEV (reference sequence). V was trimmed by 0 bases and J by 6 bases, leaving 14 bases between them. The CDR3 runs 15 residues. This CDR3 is CASSLSLGASDGYTF. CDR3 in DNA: TGTGCCAGCAGTTTATCTCTGGGGGCGAGCGATGGCTACACCTTC.

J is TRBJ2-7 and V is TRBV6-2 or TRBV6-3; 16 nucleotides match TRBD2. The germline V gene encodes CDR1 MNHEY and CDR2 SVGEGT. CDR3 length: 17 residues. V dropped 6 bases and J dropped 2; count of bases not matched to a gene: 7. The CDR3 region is CASSPGLAGGSPYEQYF. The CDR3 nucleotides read TGTGCCAGCAGCCCGGGACTAGCGGGAGGGTCCCCCTACGAGCAGTACTTC.

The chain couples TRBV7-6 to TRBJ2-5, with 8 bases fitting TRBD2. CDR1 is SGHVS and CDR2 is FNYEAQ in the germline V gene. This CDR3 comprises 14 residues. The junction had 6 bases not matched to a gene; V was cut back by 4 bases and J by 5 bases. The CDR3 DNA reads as TGTGCCAGCAGCTGGACTAGCCAAGGGGAGACCCAGTACTTC. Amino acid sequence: CASSWTSQGETQYF.

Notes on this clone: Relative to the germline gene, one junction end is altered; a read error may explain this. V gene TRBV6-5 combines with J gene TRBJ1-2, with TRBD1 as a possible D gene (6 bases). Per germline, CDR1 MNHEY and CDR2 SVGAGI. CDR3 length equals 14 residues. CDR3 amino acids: CASSPRGGNSGYTF. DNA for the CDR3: TGTGCCAGCAGCCCCAGGGGAGGGAACTCTGGCTACACCTTC.

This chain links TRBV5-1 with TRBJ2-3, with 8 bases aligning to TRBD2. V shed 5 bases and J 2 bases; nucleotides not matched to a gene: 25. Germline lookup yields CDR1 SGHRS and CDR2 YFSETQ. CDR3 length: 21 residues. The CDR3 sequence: CASRLSVVAGGVDELTDTQYF. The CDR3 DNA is TGCGCCAGCAGGTTGTCGGTTGTGGCGGGAGGAGTCGATGAGCTCACAGATACGCAGTATTTT.